Below are 16 T cell receptor beta chains sequenced from a single sample in a study of CD8 T cells in ankylosing spondylitis. These receptors have no identified antigens. TCRdb recomputed calls from the 5' RACE reads with MiXCR, one row per CDR3 protein. The sample yields around 540,000 distinct CDR3 sequences, 12% seen once. Findings and limits, study-wide: What appeared characteristic of ankylosing spondylitis blood was a TCR beta motif of 7 or 8 highly homologous variants.

The sequenced material came from blood, either unsorted or a sorted T cell fraction (not recorded which). The receptors shown here come from a male donor with ankylosing spondylitis.

This clonotype came up a few times. This chain joins TRBV30 and TRBJ1-1, with unresolved D. The ends were cut back, 0 bases at V and 0 bases at J, with 8 bases in the middle. Germline lookup yields CDR1 GTSNPN and CDR2 SVGIG (reference sequence). The CDR3 spans 14 residues. The DNA of the CDR3 is TGTGCCTGGAGTGTATACAGTATGAACACTGAAGCTTTCTTT. This sequence encodes CAWSVYSMNTEAFF.

The chain recombines TRBV6-1 with TRBJ2-1; 12 nucleotides align to TRBD2. After removal of 2 bases from V and 8 bases from J, the junction contained 10 bases not matched to a gene. Germline assignment: CDR1 MNHNS and CDR2 SASEGT. The CDR3 runs 17 residues. The CDR3 sequence: CASSEIVGLAGQDEQFF. CDR3 sequence (DNA): TGTGCCAGCAGTGAAATAGTGGGACTAGCGGGTCAGGATGAGCAGTTCTTC.

This clonotype was picked up many times. V is TRBV5-5 and J is TRBJ2-3; D unclear. The germline gives CDR1 SGHKS, CDR2 YYEKEE (reference sequence). The V end lost 2 bases, the J end lost 1 base, and 11 bases lay between the germline ends. The CDR3 consists of 15 residues. DNA for the CDR3: TGTGCCAGCAGCTTTATGTCCCAGGGCACAGATACGCAGTATTTT. Translation: CASSFMSQGTDTQYF.

This clonotype was picked up a small number of times. The V gene is TRBV20-1, the J gene TRBJ2-7; D is unclear. The V gene's germline CDR1 is DFQATT and CDR2 SNEGSKA (reference sequence). There are 11 residues in the CDR3. V lost 5 bases and J 3 bases, leaving 8 bases between the germline ends. The CDR3 spells CSAPDFYEQYF. For the CDR3, the DNA is TGCAGTGCTCCAGACTTCTACGAGCAGTACTTC.

Ten or more counts support this clonotype. V usage is TRBV24-1 and J usage is TRBJ2-3; no definite D call. The V end lost 1 base, the J end lost 0 bases, and 10 bases lay between the germline ends. CDR1 and CDR2 (germline): KGHDR, SFDVKD. This CDR3 contains 16 residues. The CDR3 sequence: CATSDLLDPSTDTQYF. DNA of the CDR3: TGTGCCACCAGTGATTTACTCGATCCTAGCACAGATACGCAGTATTTT.

In this sample, this clonotype turned up a few times. The J gene is TRBJ1-2, the V gene TRBV19; no clear D gene. Germline V gene data show CDR1 as LNHDA and CDR2 as SQIVND (reference sequence). The CDR3 runs to 16 residues. Deletions cut 3 bases from V and 8 bases from J, with 22 bases between. The CDR3, as DNA: TGTGCCAGTAGTATCTACAGAAAATCTATGAAAGACGGCTACACCTTC. Translated: CASSIYRKSMKDGYTF.

This clonotype was counted only a few times. The chain couples TRBV7-6 to TRBJ2-3; 7 bases line up with TRBD2. This CDR3 has 15 amino acids. Trimming at V came to 5 bases and at J to 6 bases, leaving 11 bases not matched to a gene. CDR1 SGHVS and CDR2 FNYEAQ come from the germline V gene. The CDR3 nucleotides read TGTGCCAGCAGCATAGTGGGCCTCGGGGGGGATACGCAGTATTTT. Translated, it gives CASSIVGLGGDTQYF. The full variable domain, rest sourced from reference TRBV7-6 and TRBJ2-3, is GAGVSQSPRYKVTKRGQDVALRCDPISGHVSLYWYRQALGQGPEFLTYFNYEAQQDKSGLPNDRFSAERPEGSISTLTIQRTEQRDSAMYRCASSIVGLGGDTQYFGPGTRLTVL.

This clonotype was counted only a few times. V usage is TRBV5-5 and J usage is TRBJ1-6; 7 bases line up with TRBD1. Per the germline V gene, CDR1 is SGHKS and CDR2 is YYEKEE (reference sequence). CDR3 length equals 13 residues. Trimming took 0 bases from V and 12 from J; bases not matched to a gene: 3. This CDR3 reads CASSLVDRIPLHF. The CDR3, as DNA: TGTGCCAGCAGCTTGGTGGACAGGATACCCCTCCACTTT.

The gene calls are TRBV28 and TRBJ1-3; D is uncertain. Germline lookup yields CDR1 MDHEN and CDR2 SYDVKM. The V and J ends lost 10 bases and 2 bases respectively, with 9 bases between them. The CDR3 totals 12 residues. CDR3 protein: CATTQTGNTIYF. In DNA form, the CDR3 reads TGTGCCACCACCCAGACTGGAAACACCATATATTTT.

This clonotype has only a few counts. DNA of the CDR3: TGTGCCAGCTCCAGGGGCTCGGGAGAGACCCAGTACTTC. Translated: CASSRGSGETQYF. The V call is TRBV11-2, the J call TRBJ2-5; D possibly corresponds to TRBD1 (6 bases). CDR1 is SGHAT, CDR2 FQNNGV, per germline. V lost 8 bases to trimming and J lost 4 bases, with 14 bases between them. This CDR3 is built from 13 residues.

The chain uses TRBV3-1 and TRBJ2-2, with 10 bases identical to TRBD2. The CDR3 runs 17 residues. Germline V gene sequence: CDR1 LGHDT, CDR2 YNNKEL (reference sequence). V was clipped by 3 bases and J by 6 bases; unmatched bases: 10. The CDR3 coding sequence is TGTGCCAGCAGCCACTTTCTAGCGGGAGATGGCCCCGGGGAGCTGTTTTTT. Translation: CASSHFLAGDGPGELFF.

This clonotype was seen more than once but under ten times. The V gene is TRBV11-3, the J gene TRBJ2-2, with unresolved D. The CDR3 sequence is 16 residues long. From germline, CDR1 is SGHNT and CDR2 YENEEA. The V and J ends lost 0 bases and 3 bases respectively, with 11 bases between them. CDR3 coding DNA: TGTGCCAGCAGCTTAGATGGTCTTGGGGACACCGGGGAGCTGTTTTTT. Protein sequence: CASSLDGLGDTGELFF.

The chain carries TRBV29-1 and TRBJ2-7, with 11 bases identical to TRBD1. Losses at the gene ends were 4 bases for V and 3 bases for J; bases not matched to a gene: 11. The CDR3 runs 16 residues. Germline V gene data show CDR1 as SQVTM and CDR2 as ANQGSEA. Here the CDR3 DNA reads TGCAGCGTTGGCGGACAGGGGGCCCCAATACTCTACGAGCAGTACGTC. Encoded protein: CSVGGQGAPILYEQYV.

This clonotype was recorded a few times. The V gene is TRBV20-1, the J gene TRBJ2-7; D possibly corresponds to TRBD1 (6 bases). Germline lookup yields CDR1 DFQATT and CDR2 SNEGSKA (reference sequence). Trimming stripped 6 bases from V and 4 bases from J, with 13 bases between. CDR3 size: 12 residues. The CDR3 DNA sequence: TGCAGTGCCCTTCCCGACAGGTACGAGCAGTACTTC. Translating gives CSALPDRYEQYF.

This clonotype was counted a few times. The chain couples TRBV5-1 to TRBJ1-2; 10 bases agree with TRBD1. Looked up from germline, CDR1 is SGHRS and CDR2 is YFSETQ. J lost 3 bases, V lost 8 bases, and 4 bases had no gene match. The CDR3 is made up of 13 amino acids. The CDR3 loop reads CARGQGEDYGYTF. CDR3 coding DNA: TGCGCCAGAGGACAGGGGGAGGACTATGGCTACACCTTC. Full variable domain (outside the CDR3, taken from reference TRBV5-1 and TRBJ1-2): KAGVTQTPRYLIKTRGQQVTLSCSPISGHRSVSWYQQTPGQGLQFLFEYFSETQRNKGNFPGRFSGRQFSNSRSEMNVSTLELGDSALYLCARGQGEDYGYTFGSGTRLTVV.

This clonotype was seen repeatedly, ten times or more. This chain uses TRBV12-3 or TRBV12-4 with TRBJ2-4, with 7 bases matching TRBD2. This CDR3 is built from 16 residues. Germline trimming cut 5 bases from V and 1 base from J; bases unmatched to any gene: 8. CDR3 sequence: CASSLGSGAAKNIQYF. For the CDR3, the DNA is TGTGCCAGCAGTCTCGGGAGCGGGGCGGCCAAAAACATTCAGTACTTC.